A selection of T cell receptor beta chains follows, all from one sample in a study of blood T cell repertoires in COVID-19. Produced via immunoSEQ multiplex PCR; TCRdb's table is partial and in-frame only. The sample consists of 9,500 to 12,000 clones, around nine tenths of them appearing once. The sequenced sample consisted of peripheral blood. The receptors derive from a man aged 30-40 years with active or convalescent COVID-19. The CDR3 runs from the conserved cysteine through the conserved F or W. The order of the fields is V gene, D gene, clone size, J gene, CDR3 DNA, CDR3 protein. A D gene is named only where the DNA matches it firmly. Some rows have no size entry. The others give once, few or many, or a class for an expanded clone.

TRBV6-2/TRBV6-3	.	.	TRBJ2-3	TGTGCCAGCAGTTACATGGGGGGTTCAGTAGATACGCAGTATTTT	CASSYMGGSVDTQYF
TRBV2	TRBD1	.	TRBJ2-3	TGTGCCAGCAGCTGGGGACAGGGGGTGGCAGATACGCAGTATTTT	CASSWGQGVADTQYF
TRBV3-1/TRBV3-2	.	.	TRBJ1-2	TGTGCCAGCAGCTACGGAGTAGCTTCCAGTGGTTTGGGCTACACCTTC	CASSYGVASSGLGYTF
TRBV2	.	.	TRBJ1-5	TGTGCCAGCAGTGTCTTACAGGGCGGCAATCAGCCCCAGCATTTT	CASSVLQGGNQPQHF
TRBV7-8	.	.	TRBJ2-5	TGTGCCAGCAGCCCCCTGGACTATTCAGAGACCCAGTACTTC	CASSPLDYSETQYF
TRBV5-1	.	.	TRBJ1-1	TGCGCCAGCAGCTTTCTAGGACAATCAAACACTGAAGCTTTCTTT	CASSFLGQSNTEAFF
TRBV7-3	.	.	TRBJ2-2	TGTGCCAGCAGCTTAACGCGGGTTTCGAACACCGGGGAGCTGTTTTTT	CASSLTRVSNTGELFF
TRBV6-4	TRBD2	.	TRBJ2-2	TGTGCCAGCAGTGACTTTAGCGGGGGGCCGACCGGGGAGCTGTTTTTT	CASSDFSGGPTGELFF
TRBV15	TRBD1	.	TRBJ1-5	TGTGCCACCAGCAGAGATTCCTCCACAGGGGTTGGGAATCAGCCCCAGCATTTT	CATSRDSSTGVGNQPQHF
TRBV27	TRBD2	.	TRBJ2-3	TGTGCCAGCAGACCTCCCCTCGCGGGGGGGCCCACAGATACGCAGTATTTT	CASRPPLAGGPTDTQYF
TRBV30	.	.	TRBJ1-6	TGTGCCTGGAGTGGACAGCTCTATAATTCACCCCTCCACTTT	CAWSGQLYNSPLHF
TRBV5-6	TRBD1	.	TRBJ1-1	TGTGCCAGCAGCACCGGGACAGGGGCCCGAAACTTGAACACTGAAGCTTTCTTT	CASSTGTGARNLNTEAFF
TRBV14	.	few	TRBJ2-5	TGTGCCAGCAGCCAAGATCTGGGTGCAGGGGTGGAGACCCAGTACTTC	CASSQDLGAGVETQYF
TRBV5-1	TRBD1	.	TRBJ2-3	TGCGCCAGCAGCTGGGGGGACAGGGAGACAGATACGCAGTATTTT	CASSWGDRETDTQYF
TRBV27	TRBD1	.	TRBJ1-5	TGTGCCAGCAGTATAGCGGGACAGCCAAGCAATCAGCCCCAGCATTTT	CASSIAGQPSNQPQHF
TRBV11-3	TRBD2	.	TRBJ2-1	TGTGCCAGCAGCTTGGGGGGGAATCATGAGCAGTTCTTC	CASSLGGNHEQFF
TRBV4-1	TRBD2	.	TRBJ2-1	TGCGCCAGCAGCCAACTTACTAGCGGGGGGGCCCTTGTCTCCTACAATGAGCAGTTCTTC	CASSQLTSGGALVSYNEQFF
TRBV14	.	.	TRBJ2-5	TGTGCCAGCAGCGCAAACAGGGCGACCGAGACCCAGTACTTC	CASSANRATETQYF
TRBV12-3/TRBV12-4	.	.	TRBJ2-1	TGTGCCAGCAGTCTAGGCGGCGAGCAGTTCTTC	CASSLGGEQFF
TRBV29-1	TRBD1	.	TRBJ1-2	TGCAGCGTTGGGACAGGGGCCTTCTATGGCTACACCTTC	CSVGTGAFYGYTF
TRBV6-5	.	.	TRBJ1-1	TGTGCCAGCATCCCAGGGTATTTTATGAACACTGAAGCTTTCTTT	CASIPGYFMNTEAFF
TRBV7-9	.	.	TRBJ1-3	TGTGCCAGCAGCTTCAGGGGAAACTCTGGAAACACCATATATTTT	CASSFRGNSGNTIYF
TRBV7-8	.	.	TRBJ1-6	TGTGCCAGCAGCCCCCAGGGTCTCTCCCTCTCCCTTTATAATTCACCCCTCCACTTT	CASSPQGLSLSLYNSPLHF
TRBV19	.	medium-sized	TRBJ2-7	TGTGCCAGTAGTATCGCGTTTGGTGACGAGCAGTACTTC	CASSIAFGDEQYF
TRBV14	.	.	TRBJ1-1	TGTGCCAGCAGCCAAGTTGAGACAATGAACACTGAAGCTTTCTTT	CASSQVETMNTEAFF